This passage covers 17 T cell receptor beta chains from one sample sequenced in a study of CD8 T cells in Susac syndrome. With random hexamers, reverse transcription was performed on about 0.45 to 1 ug of RNA. TCRdb used MiXCR to reprocess the immunoSEQ multiplex PCR reads, holding one entry per CDR3 protein. The data show some 260,000 distinct CDR3 sequences, around 93% seen once. The sample was CD4+ T cells from PBMCs. The receptor source for this set is a human donor with multiple sclerosis.

The chain recombines TRBV29-1 with TRBJ2-5; TRBD1 aligns across 9 bases. The germline CDR1 and CDR2 sequences are SQVTM and ANQGSEA. V shed 4 bases, J shed 5 bases, and the junction held 2 bases outside the gene matches. The CDR3 runs 12 residues. CDR3 coding DNA: TGCAGCGTTGGAGGGACAGGGGAGACCCAGTACTTC. Encoded protein: CSVGGTGETQYF.

The chain employs TRBV20-1 and TRBJ2-1, with a possible D match to TRBD2 (6 bases). The CDR3 runs 14 residues. V shed 6 bases and J shed 5 bases, with 17 bases lying between them. The germline V gene encodes CDR1 DFQATT and CDR2 SNEGSKA (reference sequence). The CDR3 sequence: CSAPSASADNEQFF. The CDR3 DNA sequence: TGCAGTGCGCCGTCGGCTAGCGCCGACAATGAGCAGTTCTTC.

This clonotype has just one count. The J gene is TRBJ2-3, the V gene TRBV10-3; tentatively, D is TRBD2 (5 bases). This CDR3 comprises 14 residues. Per the germline V gene, CDR1 is ENHRY and CDR2 is SYGVKD. The V end was cut by 6 bases, the J end by 1 base, with 11 bases between. CDR3 DNA: TGTGCCATCAGCGAGGGTGTCGGCACAGATACGCAGTATTTT. Its protein is CAISEGVGTDTQYF.

The chain uses TRBV29-1 and TRBJ2-1; no clear D gene. Between the trimmed V and J ends, which lost 6 bases and 3 bases, there was a span of 9 bases. The V gene's germline CDR1 is SQVTM and CDR2 ANQGSEA. The CDR3 loop spans 12 amino acids. CDR3: CSVRHSYNEQFF. The DNA for the CDR3 is TGCAGCGTGAGGCATAGCTACAATGAGCAGTTCTTC.

V gene TRBV12-3 or TRBV12-4 combines with J gene TRBJ1-2; 10 bases line up with TRBD1. V dropped 5 bases and J dropped 8; count of bases not matched to a gene: 8. CDR3 length: 14 amino acids. The CDR3 loop reads CASSPSGTGAGYTF. CDR3 DNA: TGTGCCAGCAGTCCATCCGGGACAGGGGCCGGCTACACCTTC.

The chain couples TRBV4-1 to TRBJ2-1; 12 bases fit TRBD2. V dropped 3 bases and J dropped 7; count of bases not matched to a gene: 7. Germline-derived CDR1 and CDR2 are MGHRA and YSYEKL. This CDR3 is built from 16 residues. The CDR3 spells CASSHLAGGPWNEQFF. The CDR3 coding sequence is TGCGCCAGCAGCCACCTAGCGGGGGGGCCATGGAATGAGCAGTTCTTC.

The chain is built from TRBV19 and TRBJ1-1; D is perhaps TRBD1 (6 bases). The V end lost 7 bases, the J end lost 3 bases, and 15 bases lay between the germline ends. The CDR3 is made up of 14 amino acids. The germline V gene has CDR1 LNHDA and CDR2 SQIVND (reference sequence). This CDR3 is CASKNRVLDTEAFF. The DNA of the CDR3 is TGTGCCAGTAAAAACAGGGTCCTCGACACTGAAGCTTTCTTT.

This chain links TRBV28 with TRBJ1-6; the D is unclear. Trimming left V 3 bases short and J 7 bases short, with 13 bases between. The CDR3 length is 15 residues. Germline V gene sequence: CDR1 MDHEN, CDR2 SYDVKM. CDR3 sequence reads: CASSFTTVINSPLHF. Written as DNA, the CDR3 is TGTGCCAGCAGTTTCACAACAGTCATAAATTCACCCCTCCACTTT.

The chain's CDR3 is CATSGVSGGRPTGELFF. In DNA form, the CDR3 reads TGTGCCACCAGTGGGGTGAGCGGGGGGCGCCCGACCGGGGAGCTGTTTTTT. The chain carries TRBV24-1 and TRBJ2-2, with 9 bases matching TRBD2. CDR1 and CDR2 (germline): KGHDR, SFDVKD. This CDR3 spans 17 amino acids. J gave up 5 bases and V 5 bases, and 11 bases lay outside the gene matches.

The chain joins TRBV9 to TRBJ2-1, with D tentatively TRBD1 (5 bases). Per the germline V gene, CDR1 is SGDLS and CDR2 is YYNGEE. CDR3 length: 15 amino acids. V was cut by 0 bases and J by 3 bases, with 10 bases left in between. In nucleotides, the CDR3 is TGTGCCAGCAGCGTAGAACAGGCGTACTACAATGAGCAGTTCTTC. It yields the protein CASSVEQAYYNEQFF. Complete variable domain (other parts from reference TRBV9 and TRBJ2-1): DSGVTQTPKHLITATGQRVTLRCSPRSGDLSVYWYQQSLDQGLQFLIQYYNGEERAKGNILERFSAQQFPDLHSELNLSSLELGDSALYFCASSVEQAYYNEQFFGPGTRLTVL.

J is TRBJ2-1 and V is TRBV6-8, with 8 bases fitting TRBD1. The CDR3 loop spans 15 amino acids. Germline V gene data show CDR1 as MNHGY and CDR2 as SAAAGT. With 6 bases clipped from V and 7 bases from J, the junction kept 11 bases outside the gene matches. The CDR3 reads CASRIVTGGRNEQFF. As DNA, the CDR3 is TGTGCCAGCAGGATTGTCACAGGGGGAAGGAATGAGCAGTTCTTC.

The chain combines TRBV11-3 with TRBJ1-1; D is ambiguous. Germline V gene lookup returns CDR1 SGHNT and CDR2 YENEEA. V lost 5 bases and J 5 bases, leaving 15 bases between the germline ends. The CDR3 contains 14 residues. The CDR3 DNA follows: TGTGCCAGCAGCCTAGTGTCCCGCAAGACTGAAGCTTTCTTT. Its protein is CASSLVSRKTEAFF.

The V call is TRBV20-1, the J call TRBJ2-1; 12 bases are shared with TRBD2. Losses at the gene ends were 8 bases for V and 9 bases for J; bases not matched to a gene: 11. The CDR3 contains 14 residues. Germline-derived CDR1 and CDR2 are DFQATT and SNEGSKA (reference sequence). Here the CDR3 DNA reads TGCAGTATCCCCGGCCTAGCGGGAGGGGCTGAGCAGTTCTTC. Translated: CSIPGLAGGAEQFF.

This chain connects TRBV29-1 to TRBJ2-3; the match to TRBD2 covers 10 bases. The J segment lost 2 bases and the V segment lost 3 bases, leaving 2 bases of the junction unmatched. Germline loops: CDR1 SQVTM, CDR2 ANQGSEA. The CDR3 is made up of 14 amino acids. CDR3 in amino acids: CSVDTSGVTDTQYF. CDR3 sequence (DNA): TGCAGCGTTGATACTAGCGGGGTCACAGATACGCAGTATTTT.

The chain joins TRBV5-1 to TRBJ2-2; D tentatively fits TRBD1 or TRBD2 (6 bases each). Germline loops: CDR1 SGHRS, CDR2 YFSETQ. With 6 bases removed from V and 2 bases from J, the gap between germline ends came to 11 bases. The CDR3 sequence is 14 residues long. The CDR3: CASNRGPNTGELFF. In DNA, the CDR3 is TGCGCCAGCAATCGGGGGCCTAACACCGGGGAGCTGTTTTTT.

J is TRBJ2-5 and V is TRBV7-3; D is uncertain. V was pared by 4 bases and J by 6 bases, with 12 bases between. This CDR3 is built from 13 residues. The V gene's germline CDR1 is SGHTA and CDR2 FQGTGA. CDR3 sequence reads: CASSSNGGKTQYF. CDR3 coding DNA: TGTGCCAGCAGCTCAAACGGTGGAAAGACCCAGTACTTC.

This chain's CDR3 is CASSQSPATGNPRASYEQYV. CDR3 bases: TGCGCCAGCAGTCAATCCCCAGCCACAGGGAATCCCCGGGCTTCCTACGAGCAGTACGTC. The chain uses TRBV23-1 and TRBJ2-7; tentative D call: TRBD1 (6 bases). TRBV23-1 is an open reading frame, and its role is uncertain. Trimming removed 0 bases at V and 1 base at J, with 25 bases between. The CDR3 totals 20 residues.